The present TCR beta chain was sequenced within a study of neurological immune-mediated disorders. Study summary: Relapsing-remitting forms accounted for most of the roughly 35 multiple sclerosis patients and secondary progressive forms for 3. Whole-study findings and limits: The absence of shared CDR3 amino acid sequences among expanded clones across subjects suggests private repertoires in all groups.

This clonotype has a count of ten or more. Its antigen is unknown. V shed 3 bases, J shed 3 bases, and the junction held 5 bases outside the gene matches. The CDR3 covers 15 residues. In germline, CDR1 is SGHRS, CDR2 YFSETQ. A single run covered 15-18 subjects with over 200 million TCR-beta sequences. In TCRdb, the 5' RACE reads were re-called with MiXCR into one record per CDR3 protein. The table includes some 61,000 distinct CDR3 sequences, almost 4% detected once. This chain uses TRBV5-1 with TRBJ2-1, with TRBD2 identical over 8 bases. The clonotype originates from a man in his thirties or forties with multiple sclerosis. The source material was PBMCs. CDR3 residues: CASSSTSAIYNEQFF. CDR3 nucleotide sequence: TGCGCCAGCAGCTCGACTAGCGCAATCTACAATGAGCAGTTCTTC. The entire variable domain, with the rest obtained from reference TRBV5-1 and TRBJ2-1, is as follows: KAGVTQTPRYLIKTRGQQVTLSCSPISGHRSVSWYQQTPGQGLQFLFEYFSETQRNKGNFPGRFSGRQFSNSRSEMNVSTLELGDSALYLCASSSTSAIYNEQFFGPGTRLTVL.